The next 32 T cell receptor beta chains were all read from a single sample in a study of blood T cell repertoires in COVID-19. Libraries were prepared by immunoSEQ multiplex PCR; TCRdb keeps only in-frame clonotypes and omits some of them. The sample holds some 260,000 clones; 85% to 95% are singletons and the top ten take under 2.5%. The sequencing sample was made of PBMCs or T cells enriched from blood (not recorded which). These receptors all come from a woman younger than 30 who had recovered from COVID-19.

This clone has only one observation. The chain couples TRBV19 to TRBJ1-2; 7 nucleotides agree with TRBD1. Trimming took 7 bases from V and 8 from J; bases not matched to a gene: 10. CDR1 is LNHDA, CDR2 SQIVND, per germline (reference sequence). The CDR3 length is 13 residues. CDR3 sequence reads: CASISQGTNGYTF. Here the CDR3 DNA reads TGTGCCAGTATTTCACAGGGGACAAACGGCTACACCTTC.

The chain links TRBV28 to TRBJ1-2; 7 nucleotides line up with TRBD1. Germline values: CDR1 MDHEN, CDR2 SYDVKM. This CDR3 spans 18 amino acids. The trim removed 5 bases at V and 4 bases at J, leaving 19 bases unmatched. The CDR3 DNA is TGTGCCAGCAGTAATTACCCCTCCCGACAGGGACGCTCCTATGGCTACACCTTC. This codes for CASSNYPSRQGRSYGYTF.

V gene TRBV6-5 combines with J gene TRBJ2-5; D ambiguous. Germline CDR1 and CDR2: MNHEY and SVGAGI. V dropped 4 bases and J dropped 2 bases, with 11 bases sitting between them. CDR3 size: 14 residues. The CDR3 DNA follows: TGTGCCAGCAGTTCCACCGGGTCTCAAGAGACCCAGTACTTC. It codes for CASSSTGSQETQYF.

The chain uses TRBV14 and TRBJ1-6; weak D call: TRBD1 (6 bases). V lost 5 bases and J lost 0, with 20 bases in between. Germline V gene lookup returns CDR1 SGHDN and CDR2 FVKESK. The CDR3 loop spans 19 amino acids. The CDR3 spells CASSKGARGYFSYNSPLHF. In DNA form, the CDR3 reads TGTGCCAGCAGCAAAGGGGCCAGGGGCTACTTCTCCTATAATTCACCCCTCCACTTT.

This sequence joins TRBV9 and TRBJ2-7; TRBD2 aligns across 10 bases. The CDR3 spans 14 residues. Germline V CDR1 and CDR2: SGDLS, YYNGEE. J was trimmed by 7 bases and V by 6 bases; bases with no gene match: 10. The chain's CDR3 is CASTPTSGSGEQYF. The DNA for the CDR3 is TGTGCCAGCACACCGACTAGCGGGTCGGGGGAGCAGTACTTC.

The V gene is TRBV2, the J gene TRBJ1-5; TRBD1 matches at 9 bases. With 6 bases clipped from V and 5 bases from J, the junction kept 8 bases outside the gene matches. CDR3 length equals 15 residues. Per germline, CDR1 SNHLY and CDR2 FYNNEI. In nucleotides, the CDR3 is TGTGCCAGCAGAGCGGACAGGGGAGGCCATCAGCCCCAGCATTTT. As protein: CASRADRGGHQPQHF. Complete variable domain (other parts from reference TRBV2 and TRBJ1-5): EPEVTQTPSHQVTQMGQEVILRCVPISNHLYFYWYRQILGQKVEFLVSFYNNEISEKSEIFDDQFSVERPDGSNFTLKIRSTKLEDSAMYFCASRADRGGHQPQHFGDGTRLSIL.

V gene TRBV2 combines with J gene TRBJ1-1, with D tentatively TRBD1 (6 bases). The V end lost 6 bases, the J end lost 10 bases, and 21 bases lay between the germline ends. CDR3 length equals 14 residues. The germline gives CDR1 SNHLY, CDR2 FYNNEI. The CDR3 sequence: CASRGGGRVGRAFF. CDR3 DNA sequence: TGTGCCAGCAGGGGCGGGGGGCGCGTAGGTCGAGCTTTCTTT.

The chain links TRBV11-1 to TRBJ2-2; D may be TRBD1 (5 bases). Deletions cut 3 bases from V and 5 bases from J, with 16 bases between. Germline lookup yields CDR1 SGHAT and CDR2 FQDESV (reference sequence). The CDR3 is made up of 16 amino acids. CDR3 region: CASSFSGNFGTGELFF. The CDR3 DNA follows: TGTGCCAGCAGCTTTTCAGGGAATTTTGGGACCGGGGAGCTGTTTTTT.

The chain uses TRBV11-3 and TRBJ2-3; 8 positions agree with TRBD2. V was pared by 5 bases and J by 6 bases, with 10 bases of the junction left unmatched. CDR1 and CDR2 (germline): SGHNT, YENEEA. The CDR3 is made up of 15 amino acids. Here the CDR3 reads CASSLGGAIGDTQYF. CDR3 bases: TGTGCCAGCAGCCTCGGGGGGGCCATAGGTGATACGCAGTATTTT.

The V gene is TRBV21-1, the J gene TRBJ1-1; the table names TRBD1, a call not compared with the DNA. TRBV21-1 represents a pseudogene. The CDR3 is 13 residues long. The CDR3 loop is CASSKYDRFKAFF. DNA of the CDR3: TGTGCCAGCAGCAAATATGACAGATTCAAAGCTTTCTTT.

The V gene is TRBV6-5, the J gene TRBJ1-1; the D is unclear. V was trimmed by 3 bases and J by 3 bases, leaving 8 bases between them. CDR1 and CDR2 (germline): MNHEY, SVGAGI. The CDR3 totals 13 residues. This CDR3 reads CASSYLRDTEAFF. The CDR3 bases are TGTGCCAGCAGTTATTTGAGGGACACTGAAGCTTTCTTT.

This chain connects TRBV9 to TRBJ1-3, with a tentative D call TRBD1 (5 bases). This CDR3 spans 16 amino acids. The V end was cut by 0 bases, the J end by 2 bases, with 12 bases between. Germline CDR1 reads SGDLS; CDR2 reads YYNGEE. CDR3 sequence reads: CASSVDRVRAGNTIYF. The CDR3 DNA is TGTGCCAGCAGCGTAGATCGGGTCAGGGCTGGAAACACCATATATTTT.

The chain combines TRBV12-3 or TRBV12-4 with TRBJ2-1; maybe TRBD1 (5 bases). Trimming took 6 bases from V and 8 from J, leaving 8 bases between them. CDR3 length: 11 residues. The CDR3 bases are TGTGCCAGCAGCCCAGGGCATGAGCAGTTCTTC. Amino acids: CASSPGHEQFF.

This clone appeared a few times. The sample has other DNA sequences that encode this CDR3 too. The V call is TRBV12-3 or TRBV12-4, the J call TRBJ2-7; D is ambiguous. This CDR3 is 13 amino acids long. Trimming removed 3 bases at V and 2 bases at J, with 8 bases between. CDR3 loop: CASSLGQTYEQYF. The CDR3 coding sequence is TGTGCCAGCAGTTTGGGCCAGACCTACGAGCAGTACTTC.

The CDR3: CASSLSGTSFHNEQFF. For the CDR3, the DNA is TGTGCCAGCAGCTTATCCGGGACTAGCTTCCACAATGAGCAGTTCTTC. The rearrangement links TRBV11-3 to TRBJ2-1, with 9 bases that match TRBD2. Unmatched junction bases numbered 7, after V lost 2 bases and J lost 5 bases. The CDR3 loop spans 16 amino acids. Germline loops: CDR1 SGHNT, CDR2 YENEEA.

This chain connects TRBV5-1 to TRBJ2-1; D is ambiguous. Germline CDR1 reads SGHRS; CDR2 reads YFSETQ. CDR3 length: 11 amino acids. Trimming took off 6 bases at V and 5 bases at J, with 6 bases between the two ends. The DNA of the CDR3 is TGCGCCAGCAAATCGGACAATGAGCAGTTCTTC. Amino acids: CASKSDNEQFF.

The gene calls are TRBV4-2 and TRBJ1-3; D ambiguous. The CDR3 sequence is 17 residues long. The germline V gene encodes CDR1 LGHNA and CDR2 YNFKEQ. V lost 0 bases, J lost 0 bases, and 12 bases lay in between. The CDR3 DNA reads TGTGCCAGCAGCCAAGACCCATCGAGAGGCTCTGGAAACACCATATATTTT. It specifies CASSQDPSRGSGNTIYF.

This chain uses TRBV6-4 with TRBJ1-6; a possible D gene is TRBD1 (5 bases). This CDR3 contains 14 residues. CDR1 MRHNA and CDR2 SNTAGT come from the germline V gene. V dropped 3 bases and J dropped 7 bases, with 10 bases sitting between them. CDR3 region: CASSEGRGNSPLHF. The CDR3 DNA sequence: TGTGCCAGCAGTGAAGGAAGGGGCAATTCACCCCTCCACTTT.

CDR3 DNA sequence: TGTGCCAGCAGTTTTCTCCCGGGCAAGACAGCCTACAATGAGCAGTTCTTC. Translated, it gives CASSFLPGKTAYNEQFF. The chain carries TRBV28 and TRBJ2-1; D might be TRBD1 (5 bases). The CDR3 totals 17 residues. Germline V gene sequence: CDR1 MDHEN, CDR2 SYDVKM. Deletions cut 3 bases from V and 2 bases from J, with 17 bases between.

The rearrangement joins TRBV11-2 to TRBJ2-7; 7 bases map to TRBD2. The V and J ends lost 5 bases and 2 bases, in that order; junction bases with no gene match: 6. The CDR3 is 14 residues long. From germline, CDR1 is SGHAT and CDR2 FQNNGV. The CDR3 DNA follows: TGTGCCAGCAGCCCCGGACTAGGCACCTACGAGCAGTACTTC. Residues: CASSPGLGTYEQYF.

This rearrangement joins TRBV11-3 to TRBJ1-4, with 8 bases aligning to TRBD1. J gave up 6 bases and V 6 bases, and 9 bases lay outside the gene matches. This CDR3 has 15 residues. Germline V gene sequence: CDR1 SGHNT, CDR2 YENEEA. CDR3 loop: CASRVGQGGHEKLFF. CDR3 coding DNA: TGTGCCAGCAGGGTCGGACAGGGAGGCCATGAAAAACTGTTTTTT.

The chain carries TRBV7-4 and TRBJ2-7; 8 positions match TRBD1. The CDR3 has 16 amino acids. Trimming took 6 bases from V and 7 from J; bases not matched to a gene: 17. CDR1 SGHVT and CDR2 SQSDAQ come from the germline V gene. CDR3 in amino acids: CASRDGEDRVKNEQYF. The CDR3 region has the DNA TGTGCCAGCAGGGATGGAGAGGACAGGGTAAAGAATGAGCAGTACTTC.

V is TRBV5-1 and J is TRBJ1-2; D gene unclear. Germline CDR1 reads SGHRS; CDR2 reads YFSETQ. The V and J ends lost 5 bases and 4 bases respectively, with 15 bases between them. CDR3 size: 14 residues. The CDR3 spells CASRRETETYGYTF. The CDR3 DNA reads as TGCGCCAGCAGACGGGAGACGGAAACCTATGGCTACACCTTC.

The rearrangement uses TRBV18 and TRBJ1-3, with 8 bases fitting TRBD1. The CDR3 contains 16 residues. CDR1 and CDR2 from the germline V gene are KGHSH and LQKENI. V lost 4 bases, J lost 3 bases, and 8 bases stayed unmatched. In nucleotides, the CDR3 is TGTGCCAGCTCACAAACTGGACAGGGAAGTGGAAACACCATATATTTT. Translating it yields CASSQTGQGSGNTIYF.

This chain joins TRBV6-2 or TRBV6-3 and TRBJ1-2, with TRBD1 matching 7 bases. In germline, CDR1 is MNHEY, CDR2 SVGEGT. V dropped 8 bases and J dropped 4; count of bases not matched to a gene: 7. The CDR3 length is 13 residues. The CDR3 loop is CASGRDSLYGYTF. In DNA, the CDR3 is TGTGCCAGCGGCCGGGACAGCCTCTATGGCTACACCTTC.

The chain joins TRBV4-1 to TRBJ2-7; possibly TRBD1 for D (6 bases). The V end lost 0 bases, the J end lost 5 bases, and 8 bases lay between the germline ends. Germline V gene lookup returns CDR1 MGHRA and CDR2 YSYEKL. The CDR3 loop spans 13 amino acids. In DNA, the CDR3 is TGCGCCAGCAGCCAAGAGGGGGCTCACGAGCAGTACTTC. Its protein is CASSQEGAHEQYF.

This chain's CDR3 is CASSLAEDRRDMNTEAFF. The DNA for the CDR3 is TGTGCCAGCAGCTTAGCTGAAGACAGGCGAGATATGAACACTGAAGCTTTCTTT. V is TRBV7-6 and J is TRBJ1-1, with D possibly TRBD1 on 6 matching bases. Trimming left V 0 bases short and J 0 bases short, with 17 bases between. This CDR3 has 18 amino acids. Per the germline V gene, CDR1 is SGHVS and CDR2 is FNYEAQ.

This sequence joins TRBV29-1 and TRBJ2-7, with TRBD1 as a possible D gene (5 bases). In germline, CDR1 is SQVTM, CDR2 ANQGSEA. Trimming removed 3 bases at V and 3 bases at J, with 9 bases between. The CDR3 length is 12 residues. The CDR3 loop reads CSVEGRDYEQYF. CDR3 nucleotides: TGCAGCGTTGAGGGCAGGGACTACGAGCAGTACTTC.

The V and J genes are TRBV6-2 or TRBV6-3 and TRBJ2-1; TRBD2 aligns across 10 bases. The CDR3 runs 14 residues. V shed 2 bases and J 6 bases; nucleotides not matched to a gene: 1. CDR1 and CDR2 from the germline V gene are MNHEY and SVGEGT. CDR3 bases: TGTGCCAGCAGTTACCTAGCGGGAGCCAATGAGCAGTTCTTC. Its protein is CASSYLAGANEQFF.

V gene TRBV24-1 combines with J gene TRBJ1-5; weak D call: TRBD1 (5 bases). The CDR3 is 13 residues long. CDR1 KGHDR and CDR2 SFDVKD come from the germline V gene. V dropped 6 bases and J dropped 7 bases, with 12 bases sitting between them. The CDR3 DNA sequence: TGTGCCACCAGTTCCGCAGGGCAACAGCCCCAGCATTTT. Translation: CATSSAGQQPQHF.

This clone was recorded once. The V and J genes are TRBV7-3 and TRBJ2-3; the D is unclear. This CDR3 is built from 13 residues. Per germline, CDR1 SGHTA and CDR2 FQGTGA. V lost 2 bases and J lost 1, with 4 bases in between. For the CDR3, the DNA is TGTGCCAGCAGCTTACCCGGCACAGATACGCAGTATTTT. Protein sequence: CASSLPGTDTQYF.

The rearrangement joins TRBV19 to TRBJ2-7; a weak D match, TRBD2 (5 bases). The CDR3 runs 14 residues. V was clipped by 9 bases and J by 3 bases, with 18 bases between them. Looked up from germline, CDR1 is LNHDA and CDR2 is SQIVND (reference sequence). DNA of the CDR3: TGTGCCAGCCGTTACAGCGGCGGCGGCTACGAGCAGTACTTC. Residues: CASRYSGGGYEQYF.